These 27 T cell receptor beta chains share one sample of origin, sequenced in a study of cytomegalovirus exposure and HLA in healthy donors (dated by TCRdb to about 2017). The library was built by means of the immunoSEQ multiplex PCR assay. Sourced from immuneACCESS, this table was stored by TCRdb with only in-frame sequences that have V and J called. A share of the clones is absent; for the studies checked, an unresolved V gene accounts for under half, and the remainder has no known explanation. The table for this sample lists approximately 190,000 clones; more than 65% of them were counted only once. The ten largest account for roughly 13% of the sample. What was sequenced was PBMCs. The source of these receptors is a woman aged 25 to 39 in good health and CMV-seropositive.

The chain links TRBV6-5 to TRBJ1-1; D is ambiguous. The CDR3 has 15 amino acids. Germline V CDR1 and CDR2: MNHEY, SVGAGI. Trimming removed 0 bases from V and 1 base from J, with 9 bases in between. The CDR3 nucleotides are TGTGCCAGCAGTTACTCGATAGAAGCGAACACTGAAGCTTTCTTT. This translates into CASSYSIEANTEAFF.

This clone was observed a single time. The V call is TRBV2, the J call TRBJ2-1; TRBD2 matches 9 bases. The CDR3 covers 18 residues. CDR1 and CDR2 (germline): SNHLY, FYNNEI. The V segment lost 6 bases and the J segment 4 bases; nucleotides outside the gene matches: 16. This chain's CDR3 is CASRAGRDTSGSYNEQFF. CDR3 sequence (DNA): TGTGCCAGCAGGGCTGGGCGAGACACTAGCGGGTCTTACAATGAGCAGTTCTTC.

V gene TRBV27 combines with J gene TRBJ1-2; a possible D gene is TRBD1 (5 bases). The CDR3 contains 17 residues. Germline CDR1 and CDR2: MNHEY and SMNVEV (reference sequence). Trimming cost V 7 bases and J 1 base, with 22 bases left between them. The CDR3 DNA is TGTGCCAGCATGGCGGGACCTACGGCCCGACTTAACTATGGCTACACCTTC. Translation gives CASMAGPTARLNYGYTF.

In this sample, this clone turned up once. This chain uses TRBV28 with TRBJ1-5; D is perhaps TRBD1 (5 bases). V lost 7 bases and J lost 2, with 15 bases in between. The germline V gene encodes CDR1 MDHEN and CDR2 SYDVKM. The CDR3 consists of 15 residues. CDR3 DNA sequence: TGTGCCAGCACCCTGGGGGGTCGGCGCAATCAGCCCCAGCATTTT. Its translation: CASTLGGRRNQPQHF. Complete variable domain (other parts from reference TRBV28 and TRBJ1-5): DVKVTQSSRYLVKRTGEKVFLECVQDMDHENMFWYRQDPGLGLRLIYFSYDVKMKEKGDIPEGYSVSREKKERFSLILESASTNQTSMYLCASTLGGRRNQPQHFGDGTRLSIL.

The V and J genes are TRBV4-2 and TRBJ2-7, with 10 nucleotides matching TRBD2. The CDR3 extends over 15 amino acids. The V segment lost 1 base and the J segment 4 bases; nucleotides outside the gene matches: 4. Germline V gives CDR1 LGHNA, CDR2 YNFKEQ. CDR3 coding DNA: TGTGCCAGCAGCCAAGCGACTAGCGGGCTTTACGAGCAGTACTTC. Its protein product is CASSQATSGLYEQYF.

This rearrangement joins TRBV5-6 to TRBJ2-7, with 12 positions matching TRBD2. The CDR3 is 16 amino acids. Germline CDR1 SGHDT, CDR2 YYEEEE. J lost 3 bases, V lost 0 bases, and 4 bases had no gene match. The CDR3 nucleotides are TGTGCCAGCAGCTTGGTTGGACTAGCGGGACACTACGAGCAGTACTTC. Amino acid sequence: CASSLVGLAGHYEQYF.

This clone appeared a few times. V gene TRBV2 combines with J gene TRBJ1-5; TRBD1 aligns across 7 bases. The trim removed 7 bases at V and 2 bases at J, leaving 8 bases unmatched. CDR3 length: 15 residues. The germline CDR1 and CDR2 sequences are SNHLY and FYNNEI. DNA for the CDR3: TGTGCCAGCACTCGGACAGGTAGCGGCAATCAGCCCCAGCATTTT. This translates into CASTRTGSGNQPQHF.

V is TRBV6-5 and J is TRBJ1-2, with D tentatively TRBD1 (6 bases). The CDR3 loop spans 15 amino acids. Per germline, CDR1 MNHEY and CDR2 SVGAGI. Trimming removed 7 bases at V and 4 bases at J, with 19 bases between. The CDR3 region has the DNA TGTGCCAGCACCCAATATGCGGGGGGCAGCTATGGCTACACCTTC. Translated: CASTQYAGGSYGYTF.

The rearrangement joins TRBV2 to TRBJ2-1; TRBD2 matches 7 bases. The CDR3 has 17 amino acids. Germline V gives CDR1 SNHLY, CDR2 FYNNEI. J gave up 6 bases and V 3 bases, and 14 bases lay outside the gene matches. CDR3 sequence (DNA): TGTGCCAGCAGTGACAGACTAGCTCTGGCGGGTGGCAATGAGCAGTTCTTC. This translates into CASSDRLALAGGNEQFF.

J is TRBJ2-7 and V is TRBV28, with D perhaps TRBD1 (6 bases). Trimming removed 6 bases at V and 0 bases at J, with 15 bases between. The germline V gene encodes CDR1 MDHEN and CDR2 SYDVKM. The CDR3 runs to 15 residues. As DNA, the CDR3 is TGTGCCAGCAGGGACACCGGGACAATCTCCTACGAGCAGTACTTC. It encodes CASRDTGTISYEQYF.

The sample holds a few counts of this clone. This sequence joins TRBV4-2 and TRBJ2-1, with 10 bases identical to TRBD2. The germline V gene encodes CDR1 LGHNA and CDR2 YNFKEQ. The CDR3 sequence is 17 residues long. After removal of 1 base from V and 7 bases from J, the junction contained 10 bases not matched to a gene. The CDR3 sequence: CASSQASASGSRNEQFF. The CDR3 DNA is TGTGCCAGCAGCCAAGCATCGGCTAGCGGGAGTCGGAATGAGCAGTTCTTC.

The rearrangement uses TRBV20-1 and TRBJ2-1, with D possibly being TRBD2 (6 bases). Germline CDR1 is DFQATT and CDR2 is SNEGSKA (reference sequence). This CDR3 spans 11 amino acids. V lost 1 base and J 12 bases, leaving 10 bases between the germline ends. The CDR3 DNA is TGCAGTGCTAGAGTTTCGGGAGTGCAGTTCTTC. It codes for CSARVSGVQFF.

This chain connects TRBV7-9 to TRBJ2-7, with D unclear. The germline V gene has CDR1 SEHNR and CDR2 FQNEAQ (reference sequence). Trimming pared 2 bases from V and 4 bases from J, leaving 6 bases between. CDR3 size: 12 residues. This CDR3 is CASSLSLYEQYF. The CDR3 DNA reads TGTGCCAGCAGCTTATCACTTTACGAGCAGTACTTC.

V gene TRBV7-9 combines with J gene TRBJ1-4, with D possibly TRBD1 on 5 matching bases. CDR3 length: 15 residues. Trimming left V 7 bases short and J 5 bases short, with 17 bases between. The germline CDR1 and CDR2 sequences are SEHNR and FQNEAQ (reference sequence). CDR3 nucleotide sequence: TGTGCCAGCACCGGGGGGGGTGGCCAAAATGAAAAACTGTTTTTT. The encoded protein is CASTGGGGQNEKLFF.

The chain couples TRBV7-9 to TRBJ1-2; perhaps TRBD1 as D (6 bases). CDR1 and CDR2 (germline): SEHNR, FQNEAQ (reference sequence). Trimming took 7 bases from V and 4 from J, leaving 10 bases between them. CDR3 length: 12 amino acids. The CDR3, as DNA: TGTGCCAGCAATTCAGGGGCCTATGGCTACACCTTC. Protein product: CASNSGAYGYTF.

CDR3 amino acids: CASSQDRGSREQYF. In DNA, the CDR3 is TGTGCCAGCTCACAGGACAGAGGTAGTAGGGAGCAGTACTTC. The chain has TRBV18 and TRBJ2-7; maybe TRBD1 (6 bases). The CDR3 sequence is 14 residues long. Looked up from germline, CDR1 is KGHSH and CDR2 is LQKENI. V lost 4 bases to trimming and J lost 7 bases, with 17 bases between them. Filled out from reference TRBV18 and TRBJ2-7, the complete variable domain reads NAGVMQNPRHLVRRRGQEARLRCSPMKGHSHVYWYRQLPEEGLKFMVYLQKENIIDESGMPKERFSAEFPKEGPSILRIQQVVRGDSAAYFCASSQDRGSREQYFGPGTRLTVT.

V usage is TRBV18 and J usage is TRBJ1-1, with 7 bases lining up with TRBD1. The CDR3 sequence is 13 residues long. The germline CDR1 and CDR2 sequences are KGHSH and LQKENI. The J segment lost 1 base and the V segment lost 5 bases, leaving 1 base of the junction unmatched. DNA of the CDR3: TGTGCCAGCTCATCAGGGGGGAACACTGAAGCTTTCTTT. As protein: CASSSGGNTEAFF.

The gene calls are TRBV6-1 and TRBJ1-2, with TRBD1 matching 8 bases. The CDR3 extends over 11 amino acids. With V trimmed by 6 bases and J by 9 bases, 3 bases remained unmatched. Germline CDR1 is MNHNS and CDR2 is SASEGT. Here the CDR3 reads CASRDRVSYTF. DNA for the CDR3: TGTGCCAGCAGGGACAGGGTTAGCTACACCTTC.

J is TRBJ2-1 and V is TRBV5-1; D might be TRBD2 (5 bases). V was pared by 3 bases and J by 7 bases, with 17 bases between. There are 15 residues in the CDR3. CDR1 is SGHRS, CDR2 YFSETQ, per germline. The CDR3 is CASSSLAGSVNEQFF. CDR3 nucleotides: TGCGCCAGCAGCTCGCTGGCGGGTAGTGTTAATGAGCAGTTCTTC.

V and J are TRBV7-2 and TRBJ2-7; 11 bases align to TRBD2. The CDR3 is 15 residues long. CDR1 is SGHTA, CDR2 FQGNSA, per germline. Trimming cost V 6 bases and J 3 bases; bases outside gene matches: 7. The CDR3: CASSRTSGSGYEQYF. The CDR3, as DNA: TGTGCCAGCAGTCGCACTAGCGGGAGTGGCTACGAGCAGTACTTC.

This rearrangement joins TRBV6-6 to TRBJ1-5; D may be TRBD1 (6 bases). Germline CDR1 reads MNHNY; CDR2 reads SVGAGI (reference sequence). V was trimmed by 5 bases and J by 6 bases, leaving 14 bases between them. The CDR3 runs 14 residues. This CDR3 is CASSPTGGAQPQHF. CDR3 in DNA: TGTGCCAGCAGTCCCACGGGGGGGGCTCAGCCCCAGCATTTT.

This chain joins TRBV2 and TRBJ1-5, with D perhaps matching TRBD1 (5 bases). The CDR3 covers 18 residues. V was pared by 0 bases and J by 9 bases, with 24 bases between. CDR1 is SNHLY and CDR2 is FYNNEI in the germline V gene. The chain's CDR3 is CASSEALGGKRPVGPQHF. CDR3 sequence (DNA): TGTGCCAGCAGTGAAGCGCTGGGGGGTAAGCGCCCAGTAGGGCCCCAGCATTTT.

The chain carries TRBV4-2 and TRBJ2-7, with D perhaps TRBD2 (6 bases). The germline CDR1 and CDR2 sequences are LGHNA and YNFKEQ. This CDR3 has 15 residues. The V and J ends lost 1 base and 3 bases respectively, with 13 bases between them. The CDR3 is CASSQVDGGDYEQYF. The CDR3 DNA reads TGTGCCAGCAGCCAAGTGGACGGAGGGGACTACGAGCAGTACTTC.

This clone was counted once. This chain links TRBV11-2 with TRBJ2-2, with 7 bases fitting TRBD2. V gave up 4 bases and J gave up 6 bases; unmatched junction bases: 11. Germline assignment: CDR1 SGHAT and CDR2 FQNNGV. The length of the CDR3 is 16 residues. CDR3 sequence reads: CASSWNPGRAAGELFF. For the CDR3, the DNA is TGTGCCAGCAGCTGGAACCCGGGGAGGGCCGCCGGGGAGCTGTTTTTT.

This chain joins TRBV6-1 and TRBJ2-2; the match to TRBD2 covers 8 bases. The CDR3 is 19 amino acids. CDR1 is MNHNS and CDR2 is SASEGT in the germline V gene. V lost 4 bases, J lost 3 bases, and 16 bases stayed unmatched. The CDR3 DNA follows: TGTGCCAGCAGTGGTGGGTTGTTATCGGGAGGGCCAGACACCGGGGAGCTGTTTTTT. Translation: CASSGGLLSGGPDTGELFF.

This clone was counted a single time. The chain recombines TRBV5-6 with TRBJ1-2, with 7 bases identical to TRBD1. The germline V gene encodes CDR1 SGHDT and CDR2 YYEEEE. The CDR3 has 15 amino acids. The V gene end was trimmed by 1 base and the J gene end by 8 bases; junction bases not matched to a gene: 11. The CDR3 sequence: CASSLLAGGRWGYTF. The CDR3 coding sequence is TGTGCCAGCAGCTTGTTGGCAGGGGGACGTTGGGGCTACACCTTC.

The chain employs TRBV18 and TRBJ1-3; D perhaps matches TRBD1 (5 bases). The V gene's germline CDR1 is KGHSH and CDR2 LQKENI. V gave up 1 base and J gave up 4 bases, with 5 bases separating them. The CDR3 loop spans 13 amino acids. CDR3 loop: CASSPQGGNTIYF. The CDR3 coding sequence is TGTGCCAGCTCACCACAGGGGGGAAACACCATATATTTT. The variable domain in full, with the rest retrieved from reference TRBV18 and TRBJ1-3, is NAGVMQNPRHLVRRRGQEARLRCSPMKGHSHVYWYRQLPEEGLKFMVYLQKENIIDESGMPKERFSAEFPKEGPSILRIQQVVRGDSAAYFCASSPQGGNTIYFGEGSWLTVV.